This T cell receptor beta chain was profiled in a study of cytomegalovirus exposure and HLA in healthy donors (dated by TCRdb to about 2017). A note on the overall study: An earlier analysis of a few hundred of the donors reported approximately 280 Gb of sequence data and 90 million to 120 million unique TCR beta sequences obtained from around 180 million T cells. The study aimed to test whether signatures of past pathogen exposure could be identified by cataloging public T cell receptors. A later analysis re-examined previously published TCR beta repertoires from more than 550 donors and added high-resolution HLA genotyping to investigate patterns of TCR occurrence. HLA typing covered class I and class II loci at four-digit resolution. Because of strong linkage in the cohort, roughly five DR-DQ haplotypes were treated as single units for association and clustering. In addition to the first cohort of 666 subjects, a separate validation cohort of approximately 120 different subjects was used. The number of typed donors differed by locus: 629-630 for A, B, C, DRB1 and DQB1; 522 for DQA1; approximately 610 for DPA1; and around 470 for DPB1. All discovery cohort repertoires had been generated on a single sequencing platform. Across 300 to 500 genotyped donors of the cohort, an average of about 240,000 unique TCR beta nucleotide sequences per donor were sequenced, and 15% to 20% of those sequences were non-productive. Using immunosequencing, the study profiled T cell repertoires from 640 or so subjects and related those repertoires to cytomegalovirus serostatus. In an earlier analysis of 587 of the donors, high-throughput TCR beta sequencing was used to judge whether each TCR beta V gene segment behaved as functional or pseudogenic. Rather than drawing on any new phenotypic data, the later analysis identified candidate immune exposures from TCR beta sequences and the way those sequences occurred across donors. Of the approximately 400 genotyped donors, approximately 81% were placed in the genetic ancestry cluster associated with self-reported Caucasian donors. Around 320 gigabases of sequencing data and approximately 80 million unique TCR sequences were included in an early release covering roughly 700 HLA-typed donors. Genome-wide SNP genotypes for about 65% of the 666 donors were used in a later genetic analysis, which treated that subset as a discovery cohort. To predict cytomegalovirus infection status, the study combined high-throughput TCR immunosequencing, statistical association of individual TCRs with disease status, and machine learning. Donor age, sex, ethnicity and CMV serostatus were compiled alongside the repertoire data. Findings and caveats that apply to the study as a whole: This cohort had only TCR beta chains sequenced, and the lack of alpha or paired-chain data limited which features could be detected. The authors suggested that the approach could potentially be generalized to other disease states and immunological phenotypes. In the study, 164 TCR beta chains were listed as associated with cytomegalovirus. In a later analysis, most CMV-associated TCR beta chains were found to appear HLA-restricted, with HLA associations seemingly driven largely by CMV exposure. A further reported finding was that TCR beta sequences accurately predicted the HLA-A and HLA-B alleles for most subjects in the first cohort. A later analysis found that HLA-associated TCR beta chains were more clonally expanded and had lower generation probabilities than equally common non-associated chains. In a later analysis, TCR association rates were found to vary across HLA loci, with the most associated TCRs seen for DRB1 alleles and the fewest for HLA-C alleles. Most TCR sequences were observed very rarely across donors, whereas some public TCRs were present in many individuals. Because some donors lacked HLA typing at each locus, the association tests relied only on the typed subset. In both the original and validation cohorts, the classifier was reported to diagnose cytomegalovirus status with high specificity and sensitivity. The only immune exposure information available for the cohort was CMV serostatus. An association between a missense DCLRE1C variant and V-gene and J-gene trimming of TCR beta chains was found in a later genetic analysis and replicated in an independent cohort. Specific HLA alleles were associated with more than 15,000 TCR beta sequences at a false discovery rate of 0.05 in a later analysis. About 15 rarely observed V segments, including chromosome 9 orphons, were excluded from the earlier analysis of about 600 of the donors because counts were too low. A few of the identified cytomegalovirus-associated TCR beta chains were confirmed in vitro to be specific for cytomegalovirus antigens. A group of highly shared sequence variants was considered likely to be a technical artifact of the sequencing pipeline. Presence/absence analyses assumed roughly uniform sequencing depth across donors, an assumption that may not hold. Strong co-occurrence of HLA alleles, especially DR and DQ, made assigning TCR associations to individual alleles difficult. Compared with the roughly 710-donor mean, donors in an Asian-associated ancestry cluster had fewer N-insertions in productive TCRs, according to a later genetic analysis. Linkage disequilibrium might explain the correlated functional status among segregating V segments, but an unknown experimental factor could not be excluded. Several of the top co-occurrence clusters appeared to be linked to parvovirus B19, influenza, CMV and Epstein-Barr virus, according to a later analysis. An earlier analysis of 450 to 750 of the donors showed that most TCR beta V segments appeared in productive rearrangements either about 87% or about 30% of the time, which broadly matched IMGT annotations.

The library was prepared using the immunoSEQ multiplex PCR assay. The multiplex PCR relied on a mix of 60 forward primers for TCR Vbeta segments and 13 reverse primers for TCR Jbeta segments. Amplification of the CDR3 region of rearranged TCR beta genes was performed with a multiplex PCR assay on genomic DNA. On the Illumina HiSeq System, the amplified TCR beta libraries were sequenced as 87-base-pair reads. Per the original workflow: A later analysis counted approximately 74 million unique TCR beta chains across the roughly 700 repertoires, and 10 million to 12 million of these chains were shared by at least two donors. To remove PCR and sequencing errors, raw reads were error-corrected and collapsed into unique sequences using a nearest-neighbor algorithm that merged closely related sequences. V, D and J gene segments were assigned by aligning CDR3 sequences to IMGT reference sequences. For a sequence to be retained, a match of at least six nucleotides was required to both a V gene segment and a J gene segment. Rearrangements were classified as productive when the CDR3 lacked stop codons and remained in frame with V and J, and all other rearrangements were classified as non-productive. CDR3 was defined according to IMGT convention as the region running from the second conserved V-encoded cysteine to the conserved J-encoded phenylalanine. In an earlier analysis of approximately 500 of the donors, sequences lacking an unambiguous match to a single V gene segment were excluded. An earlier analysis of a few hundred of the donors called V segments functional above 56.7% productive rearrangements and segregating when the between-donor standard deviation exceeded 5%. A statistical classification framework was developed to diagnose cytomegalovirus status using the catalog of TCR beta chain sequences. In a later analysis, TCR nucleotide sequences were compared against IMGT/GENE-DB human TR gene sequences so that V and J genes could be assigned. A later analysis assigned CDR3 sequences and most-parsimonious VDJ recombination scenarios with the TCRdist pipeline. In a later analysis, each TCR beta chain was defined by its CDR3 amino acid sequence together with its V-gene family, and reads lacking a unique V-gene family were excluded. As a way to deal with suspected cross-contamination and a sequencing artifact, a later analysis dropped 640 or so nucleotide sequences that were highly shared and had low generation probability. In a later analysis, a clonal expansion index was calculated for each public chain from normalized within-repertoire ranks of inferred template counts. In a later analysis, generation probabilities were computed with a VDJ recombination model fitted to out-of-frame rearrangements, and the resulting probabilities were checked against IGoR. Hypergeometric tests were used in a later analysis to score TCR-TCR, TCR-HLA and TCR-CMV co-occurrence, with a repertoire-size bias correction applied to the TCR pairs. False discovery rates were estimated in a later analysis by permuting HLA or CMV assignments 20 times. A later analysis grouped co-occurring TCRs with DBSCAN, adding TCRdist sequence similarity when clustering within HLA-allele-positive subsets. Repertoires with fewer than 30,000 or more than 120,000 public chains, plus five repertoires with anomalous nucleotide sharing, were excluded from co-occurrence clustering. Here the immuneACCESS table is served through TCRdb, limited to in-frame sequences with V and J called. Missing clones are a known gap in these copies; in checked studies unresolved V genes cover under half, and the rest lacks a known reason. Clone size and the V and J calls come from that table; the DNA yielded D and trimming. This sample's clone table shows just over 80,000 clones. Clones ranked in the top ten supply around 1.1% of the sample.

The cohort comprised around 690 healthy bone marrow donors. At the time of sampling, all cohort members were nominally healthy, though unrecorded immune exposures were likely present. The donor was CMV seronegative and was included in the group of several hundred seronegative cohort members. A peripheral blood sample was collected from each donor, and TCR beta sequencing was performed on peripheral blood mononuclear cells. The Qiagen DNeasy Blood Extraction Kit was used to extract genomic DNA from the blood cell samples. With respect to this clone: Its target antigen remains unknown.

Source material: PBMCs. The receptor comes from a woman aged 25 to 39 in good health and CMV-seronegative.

The CDR3 reads CASRSQRGNTEAFF. Here is the DNA: TGTGCCAGCAGATCACAGCGGGGTAACACTGAAGCTTTCTTT. The chain is made from TRBV6-1 and TRBJ1-1; the D gene is not confidently resolved. A distance of 13 bases separates the germline ends of V and J, which lose 6 bases and 2 bases respectively. The CDR3 spans 14 residues, from the cysteine through the phenylalanine. The read is trimmed to its CDR3 DNA, 42 bases read in frame from base 1. Taken from the germline V gene, the CDR1 and CDR2 loops are MNHNS and SASEGT.